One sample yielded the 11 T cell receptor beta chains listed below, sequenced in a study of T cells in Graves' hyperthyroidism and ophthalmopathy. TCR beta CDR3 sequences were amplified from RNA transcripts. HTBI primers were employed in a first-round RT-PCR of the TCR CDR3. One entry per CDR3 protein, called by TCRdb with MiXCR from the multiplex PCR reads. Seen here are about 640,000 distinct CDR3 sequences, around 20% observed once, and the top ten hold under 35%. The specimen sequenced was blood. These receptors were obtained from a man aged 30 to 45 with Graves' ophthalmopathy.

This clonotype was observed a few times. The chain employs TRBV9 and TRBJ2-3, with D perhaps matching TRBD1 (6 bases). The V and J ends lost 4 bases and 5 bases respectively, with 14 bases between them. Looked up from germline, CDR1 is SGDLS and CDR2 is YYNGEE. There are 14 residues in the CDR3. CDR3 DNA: TGTGCCAGCAGCCCTTGGACAGAGGGAGATACGCAGTATTTT. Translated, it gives CASSPWTEGDTQYF.

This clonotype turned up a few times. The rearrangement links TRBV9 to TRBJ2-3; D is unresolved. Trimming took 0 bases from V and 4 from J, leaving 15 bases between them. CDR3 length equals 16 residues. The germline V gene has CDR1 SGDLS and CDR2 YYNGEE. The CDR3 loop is CASSVGVVVGPDTQYF. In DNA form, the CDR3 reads TGTGCCAGCAGCGTAGGCGTCGTTGTGGGCCCAGATACGCAGTATTTT.

This CDR3 is CASSQDWRTSGTYEQYF. The DNA of the CDR3 is TGCGCCAGCAGCCAAGATTGGAGGACTAGCGGCACCTACGAGCAGTACTTC. This sequence joins TRBV4-1 and TRBJ2-7; 10 positions agree with TRBD2. The CDR3 loop spans 17 amino acids. The ends lost 0 bases at V and 2 bases at J; junction bases unmatched: 7. CDR1 is MGHRA and CDR2 is YSYEKL in the germline V gene.

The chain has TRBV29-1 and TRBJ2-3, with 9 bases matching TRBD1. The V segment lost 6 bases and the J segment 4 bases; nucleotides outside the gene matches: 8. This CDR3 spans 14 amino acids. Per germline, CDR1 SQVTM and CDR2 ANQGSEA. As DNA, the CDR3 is TGCAGCGTCGAACCGGGACAGGGCTCAGATACGCAGTATTTT. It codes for CSVEPGQGSDTQYF.

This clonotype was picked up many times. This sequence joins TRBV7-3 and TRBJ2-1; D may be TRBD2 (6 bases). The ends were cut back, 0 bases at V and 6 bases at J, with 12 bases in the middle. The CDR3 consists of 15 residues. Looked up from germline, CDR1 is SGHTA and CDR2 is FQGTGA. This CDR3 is CASSLTGGIGNEQFF. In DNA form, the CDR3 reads TGTGCCAGCAGCTTAACGGGCGGGATAGGCAATGAGCAGTTCTTC.

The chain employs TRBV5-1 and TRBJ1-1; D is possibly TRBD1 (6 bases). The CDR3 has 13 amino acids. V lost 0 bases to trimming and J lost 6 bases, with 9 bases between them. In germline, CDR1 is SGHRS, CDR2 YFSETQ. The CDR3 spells CASSLGDKPEAFF. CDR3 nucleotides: TGCGCCAGCAGCTTGGGGGACAAGCCTGAAGCTTTCTTT.

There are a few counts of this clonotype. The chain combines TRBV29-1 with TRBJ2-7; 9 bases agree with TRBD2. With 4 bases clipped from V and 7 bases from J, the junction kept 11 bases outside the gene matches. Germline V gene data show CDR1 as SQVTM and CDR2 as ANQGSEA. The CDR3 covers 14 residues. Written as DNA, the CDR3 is TGCAGCGTTGCCAGCGGGAGGTCTTACGGAGAGCAGTACTTC. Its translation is CSVASGRSYGEQYF.

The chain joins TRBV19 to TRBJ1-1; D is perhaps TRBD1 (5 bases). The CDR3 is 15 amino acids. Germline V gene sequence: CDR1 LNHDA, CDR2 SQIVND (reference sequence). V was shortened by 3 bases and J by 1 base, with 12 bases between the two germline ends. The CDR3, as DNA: TGTGCCAGTAGTATCGATGACAGATGGAACACTGAAGCTTTCTTT. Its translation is CASSIDDRWNTEAFF.

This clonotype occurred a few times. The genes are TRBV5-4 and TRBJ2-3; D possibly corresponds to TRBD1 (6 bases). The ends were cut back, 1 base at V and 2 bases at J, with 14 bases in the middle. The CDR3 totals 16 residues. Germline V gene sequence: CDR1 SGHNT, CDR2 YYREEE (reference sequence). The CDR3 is CASSLRSTGPTDTQYF. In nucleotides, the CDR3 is TGTGCCAGCAGCTTGCGATCAACAGGGCCCACAGATACGCAGTATTTT. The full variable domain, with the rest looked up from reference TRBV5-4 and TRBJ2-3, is ETGVTQSPTHLIKTRGQQVTLRCSSQSGHNTVSWYQQALGQGPQFIFQYYREEENGRGNFPPRFSGLQFPNYSSELNVNALELDDSALYLCASSLRSTGPTDTQYFGPGTRLTVL.

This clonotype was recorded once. The chain's CDR3 is CASGFIASGRYEQYF. CDR3 DNA: TGTGCCAGCGGATTCATCGCTAGCGGGAGGTACGAGCAGTACTTC. The chain recombines TRBV6-1 with TRBJ2-7; 11 bases map to TRBD2. Trimming took 8 bases from V and 4 from J; bases not matched to a gene: 10. Germline CDR1 MNHNS, CDR2 SASEGT. CDR3 size: 15 residues.

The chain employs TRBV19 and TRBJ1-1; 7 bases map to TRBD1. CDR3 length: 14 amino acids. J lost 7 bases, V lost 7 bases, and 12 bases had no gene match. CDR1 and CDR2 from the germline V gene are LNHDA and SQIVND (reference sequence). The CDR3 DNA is TGTGCCAGTACCACGCATGTGGACAGGCTTGAAGCTTTCTTT. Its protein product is CASTTHVDRLEAFF.